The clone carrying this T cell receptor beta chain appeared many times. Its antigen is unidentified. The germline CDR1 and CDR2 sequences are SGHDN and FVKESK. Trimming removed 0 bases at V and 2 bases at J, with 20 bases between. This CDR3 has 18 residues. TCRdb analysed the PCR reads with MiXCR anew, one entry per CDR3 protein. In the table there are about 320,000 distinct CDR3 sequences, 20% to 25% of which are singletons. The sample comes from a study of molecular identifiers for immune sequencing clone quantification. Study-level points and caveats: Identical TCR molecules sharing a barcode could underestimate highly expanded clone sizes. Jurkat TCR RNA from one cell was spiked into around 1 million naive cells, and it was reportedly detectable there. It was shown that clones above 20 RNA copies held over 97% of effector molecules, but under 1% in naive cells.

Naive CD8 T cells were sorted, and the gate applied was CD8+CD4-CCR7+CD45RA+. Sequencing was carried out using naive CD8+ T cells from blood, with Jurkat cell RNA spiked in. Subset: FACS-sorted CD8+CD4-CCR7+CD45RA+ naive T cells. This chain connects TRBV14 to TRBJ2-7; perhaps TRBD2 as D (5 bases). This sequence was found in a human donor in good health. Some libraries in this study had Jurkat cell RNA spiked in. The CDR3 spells CASSQDFRRGSGAYEQYF. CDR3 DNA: TGTGCCAGCAGCCAAGATTTTCGTCGTGGCTCCGGGGCCTACGAGCAGTACTTC.